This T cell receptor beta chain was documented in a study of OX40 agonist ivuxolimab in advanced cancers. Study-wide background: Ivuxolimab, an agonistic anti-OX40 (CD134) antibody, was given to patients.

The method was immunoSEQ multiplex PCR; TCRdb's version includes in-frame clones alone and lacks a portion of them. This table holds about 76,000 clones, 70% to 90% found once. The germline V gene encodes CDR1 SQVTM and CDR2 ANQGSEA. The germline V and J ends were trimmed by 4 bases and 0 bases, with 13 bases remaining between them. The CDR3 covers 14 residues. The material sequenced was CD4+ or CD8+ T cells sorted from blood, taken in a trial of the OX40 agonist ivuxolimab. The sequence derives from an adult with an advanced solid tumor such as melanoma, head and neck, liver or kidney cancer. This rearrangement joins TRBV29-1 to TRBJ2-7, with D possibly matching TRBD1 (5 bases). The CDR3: CSVARQQSSYEQYF. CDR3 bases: TGCAGCGTTGCAAGACAGCAAAGCTCCTACGAGCAGTACTTC.